The next 30 T cell receptor beta chains were all read from a single sample in a study of T cells after posttransplantation cyclophosphamide. Assay: immunoSEQ multiplex PCR; the TCRdb copy retains only in-frame clones and omits some. Seen here are 15,000 to 20,000 clones, 85% observed once, and the top ten hold roughly 28%. Control samples came 1 year after myeloablative marrow transplants with methotrexate plus calcineurin inhibitor. Sequenced here: PBMCs, sampled after allogeneic stem cell transplant with calcineurin inhibitor and methotrexate. These receptors were collected from a female patient aged 18-29 years who received an allogeneic stem cell transplant from an unrelated donor, was CMV-positive, and had acute and chronic GVHD. The graft donor may have contributed some T cells.

This clone occurred once. This is likely a read error, given that the CDR3 carries no conserved phenylalanine or tryptophan at its end. The chain combines TRBV7-9 with TRBJ2-4, with 7 bases aligning to TRBD1. From germline, CDR1 is SEHNR and CDR2 FQNEAQ (reference sequence). The CDR3 is made up of 13 amino acids. With V trimmed by 3 bases and J by 13 bases, 9 bases remained unmatched. CDR3 sequence reads: CASSFSSGTAQYL. For the CDR3, the DNA is TGTGCCAGCAGCTTTAGCTCCGGGACAGCGCAGTACCTC.

This chain uses TRBV27 with TRBJ2-5; 10 nucleotides agree with TRBD1. The J call is doubtful: the DNA matches TRBJ2-7 better. Germline V CDR1 and CDR2: MNHEY, SMNVEV (reference sequence). CDR3 length: 16 amino acids. The CDR3 protein is CASRPKGDRGRYEQYF. The CDR3 bases are TGTGCCAGCAGACCAAAGGGGGACAGGGGAAGGTACGAGCAGTACTTC.

CDR3 in DNA: TGTGCCAGTAGAATAACCGGCACTAGTAATATGGATGAGCAGTTCTTC. This sequence encodes CASRITGTSNMDEQFF. The V call is TRBV19, the J call TRBJ2-1, with D tentatively TRBD2 (5 bases). Trimming removed 6 bases from V and 8 bases from J, with 23 bases in between. The germline gives CDR1 LNHDA, CDR2 SQIVND (reference sequence). The CDR3 has 16 residues.

The J gene is TRBJ2-3, the V gene TRBV13; tentative D call: TRBD1 (5 bases). Per germline, CDR1 PRHDT and CDR2 FYEKMQ (reference sequence). Trimming cost V 1 base and J 8 bases, with 22 bases left between them. The CDR3 totals 17 residues. The CDR3 spells CASSLVSRGGAASTQYF. CDR3 coding DNA: TGTGCCAGCAGCTTAGTTTCTCGTGGTGGGGCGGCGAGTACGCAGTATTTT.

The rearrangement uses TRBV5-6 and TRBJ1-4, with 7 bases matching TRBD1. J lost 4 bases, V lost 4 bases, and 7 bases had no gene match. The CDR3 totals 15 residues. Per the germline V gene, CDR1 is SGHDT and CDR2 is YYEEEE. The CDR3 spells CASSLTGLVNEKLFF. The CDR3 DNA reads TGTGCCAGCAGCCTGACAGGGTTGGTTAATGAAAAACTGTTTTTT.

This clone came up once. The V and J genes are TRBV29-1 and TRBJ1-4, with TRBD1 matching 7 bases. Germline CDR1 reads SQVTM; CDR2 reads ANQGSEA. J lost 5 bases, V lost 4 bases, and 4 bases had no gene match. This CDR3 is 13 amino acids long. Written as DNA, the CDR3 is TGCAGCGTTGCCCGGGACAGAAATGAAAAACTGTTTTTT. It translates to CSVARDRNEKLFF.

V gene TRBV27 combines with J gene TRBJ2-3, with TRBD2 matching 7 bases. With 1 base clipped from V and 3 bases from J, the junction kept 4 bases outside the gene matches. CDR1 MNHEY and CDR2 SMNVEV come from the germline V gene (reference sequence). The CDR3 has 15 amino acids. This CDR3 is CASSLWGGETDTQYF. The CDR3 coding sequence is TGTGCCAGCAGTTTATGGGGGGGAGAGACAGATACGCAGTATTTT.

This clone was counted once. This chain uses TRBV13 with TRBJ2-1, with no clear D. CDR3 size: 15 residues. CDR1 and CDR2 (germline): PRHDT, FYEKMQ (reference sequence). V dropped 2 bases and J dropped 9 bases, with 17 bases sitting between them. The CDR3 is CASSLRVPPSFEQFF. The DNA of the CDR3 is TGTGCCAGCAGCTTACGGGTACCGCCGTCATTTGAGCAGTTCTTC. The full variable domain, rest sourced from reference TRBV13 and TRBJ2-1, is AAGVIQSPRHLIKEKRETATLKCYPIPRHDTVYWYQQGPGQDPQFLISFYEKMQSDKGSIPDRFSAQQFSDYHSELNMSSLELGDSALYFCASSLRVPPSFEQFFGPGTRLTVL.

The V and J genes are TRBV30 and TRBJ1-4, with D unresolved. The ends were cut back, 2 bases at V and 10 bases at J, with 14 bases in the middle. Germline V lookup: CDR1 GTSNPN, CDR2 SVGIG (reference sequence). The CDR3 loop spans 13 amino acids. The chain's CDR3 is CAWSTATLGKLFF. The CDR3 bases are TGTGCCTGGAGTACCGCAACTCTCGGAAAACTGTTTTTT.

The chain combines TRBV7-8 with TRBJ2-7, with D perhaps TRBD2 (7 bases). The CDR3 has 19 residues. The V and J ends lost 4 bases and 2 bases respectively, with 27 bases between them. CDR1 and CDR2 from the germline V gene are SGHVS and FQNEAQ. CDR3 DNA sequence: TGTGCCAGCAGCTGGGAGGGTACAGGGAGAAAGGTATCTACCTACGAGCAGTACTTC. It is translated as CASSWEGTGRKVSTYEQYF.

The rearrangement joins TRBV25-1 to TRBJ2-7; TRBD2 agrees at 7 bases. CDR3 length equals 14 residues. Looked up from germline, CDR1 is MGHDK and CDR2 is SYGVNS. V lost 8 bases to trimming and J lost 6 bases; unmatched junction nucleotides: 13. This CDR3 reads CASGKSGAGSEQYF. CDR3 DNA: TGTGCCAGCGGAAAAAGCGGGGCCGGCAGCGAGCAGTACTTC.

The gene calls are TRBV6-5 and TRBJ2-7, with TRBD2 matching over 7 bases. Germline V gene lookup returns CDR1 MNHEY and CDR2 SVGAGI. This CDR3 comprises 16 residues. V shed 1 base, J shed 5 bases, and the junction held 11 bases outside the gene matches. This chain's CDR3 is CASSYWAGVSFHEQYF. As DNA, the CDR3 is TGTGCCAGCAGTTACTGGGCGGGAGTCTCTTTCCACGAGCAGTACTTC.

The V and J genes are TRBV4-1 and TRBJ2-3; unclear D gene. V was trimmed by 8 bases and J by 2 bases, leaving 11 bases between them. Germline V gene data show CDR1 as MGHRA and CDR2 as YSYEKL. This CDR3 comprises 13 residues. The CDR3 DNA sequence: TGCGCCAGCTCCCAGGCAGTCACAGATACGCAGTATTTT. Translating it yields CASSQAVTDTQYF.

The chain has TRBV2 and TRBJ1-1; 7 nucleotides agree with TRBD1. After removal of 8 bases from V and 0 bases from J, the junction contained 3 bases not matched to a gene. The CDR3 consists of 13 residues. The germline gives CDR1 SNHLY, CDR2 FYNNEI. The CDR3 protein is CASWGQMNTEAFF. The CDR3 DNA sequence: TGTGCCAGCTGGGGACAGATGAACACTGAAGCTTTCTTT.

The J gene is TRBJ1-1, the V gene TRBV25-1; 8 bases map to TRBD1. The CDR3 spans 14 residues. The trim removed 7 bases at V and 4 bases at J, leaving 8 bases unmatched. Germline CDR1 and CDR2: MGHDK and SYGVNS. The CDR3 nucleotides read TGTGCCAGCACCGCGACAGGGGATACCACTGAAGCTTTCTTT. It translates to CASTATGDTTEAFF.

This chain links TRBV10-3 with TRBJ2-1; 7 bases are a match to TRBD2. Germline CDR1 reads ENHRY; CDR2 reads SYGVKD. V gave up 3 bases and J gave up 2 bases; unmatched junction bases: 4. CDR3 length: 15 residues. CDR3 DNA: TGTGCCATCAGTGAATCGGGGGGAACCTACAATGAGCAGTTCTTC. This encodes CAISESGGTYNEQFF.

V and J are TRBV6-5 and TRBJ1-4, with a weak D call TRBD1 (5 bases). This CDR3 has 15 residues. CDR1 MNHEY and CDR2 SVGAGI come from the germline V gene. The germline V and J ends were trimmed by 4 bases and 7 bases, with 16 bases remaining between them. The CDR3 bases are TGTGCCAGCAGTTCCCAGGGTCGGCAGAGTGAAAAACTGTTTTTT. Amino acid sequence: CASSSQGRQSEKLFF.

V gene TRBV6-5 combines with J gene TRBJ2-2, with a possible D match to TRBD1 (5 bases). The CDR3 runs 14 residues. Trimming shortened V by 2 bases and J by 6 bases, and 10 bases separated the two germline ends. The germline V gene encodes CDR1 MNHEY and CDR2 SVGAGI. This CDR3 is CASSYGQGPGELFF. CDR3 in DNA: TGTGCCAGCAGTTACGGCCAGGGTCCCGGGGAGCTGTTTTTT.

The chain links TRBV11-2 to TRBJ1-1; D perhaps matches TRBD1 (6 bases). Deletions cut 5 bases from V and 6 bases from J, with 13 bases between. The CDR3 contains 13 residues. Germline CDR1 and CDR2: SGHAT and FQNNGV. CDR3: CASSEGGASEAFF. The CDR3 nucleotides read TGTGCCAGCAGCGAAGGGGGGGCCTCTGAAGCTTTCTTT.

The genes are TRBV7-9 and TRBJ2-5; D unresolved. The CDR3 sequence is 12 residues long. Germline values: CDR1 SEHNR, CDR2 FQNEAQ (reference sequence). The V end was cut by 3 bases, the J end by 3 bases, with 5 bases between. The CDR3 DNA reads as TGTGCCAGCAGCTTCTCCGAAGAGACCCAGTACTTC. Amino acid sequence: CASSFSEETQYF.

The chain joins TRBV2 to TRBJ2-5, with D perhaps TRBD1 (7 bases). The J call is uncertain, as TRBJ2-7 better fits the DNA end. The germline V gene has CDR1 SNHLY and CDR2 FYNNEI. The CDR3 sequence is 17 residues long. The CDR3 nucleotides are TGTGCCAGCAGTGAAGCGCAGGGGGGCACGGCCTCCTACGAGCAGTACTTC. It codes for CASSEAQGGTASYEQYF.

This chain joins TRBV2 and TRBJ2-1, with 9 bases lining up with TRBD1. J was trimmed by 9 bases and V by 0 bases; bases with no gene match: 6. In germline, CDR1 is SNHLY, CDR2 FYNNEI. The CDR3 totals 15 residues. Here the CDR3 DNA reads TGTGCCAGCAGTGAAGCTGGGACAGGGAAAGGTGAGCAGTTCTTC. Encoded protein: CASSEAGTGKGEQFF.

This clone occurred a few times. This rearrangement joins TRBV5-3 to TRBJ2-5; 9 nucleotides match TRBD2. TRBV5-3 is identified as an open reading frame with a role that is uncertain. The CDR3 runs to 15 residues. The V and J ends lost 4 bases and 5 bases, in that order; junction bases with no gene match: 9. CDR3 residues: CARSRSGRNEETQYF. CDR3 bases: TGTGCCAGAAGCCGAAGCGGGAGGAACGAGGAGACCCAGTACTTC.

The genes are TRBV7-2 and TRBJ2-7; D call uncertain. Trimming took 2 bases from V and 6 from J, leaving 11 bases between them. The CDR3 covers 13 residues. Germline CDR1 is SGHTA and CDR2 is FQGNSA. CDR3 sequence: CASSLTLVGEQYF. The CDR3 DNA is TGTGCCAGCAGCTTAACTCTAGTTGGCGAGCAGTACTTC. Together with reference TRBV7-2 and TRBJ2-7, the CDR3 gives the full variable domain: GAGVSQSPSNKVTEKGKDVELRCDPISGHTALYWYRQSLGQGLEFLIYFQGNSAPDKSGLPSDRFSAERTGGSVSTLTIQRTQQEDSAVYLCASSLTLVGEQYFGPGTRLTVT.

The chain recombines TRBV19 with TRBJ2-2, with 12 positions matching TRBD2. The junction had 4 bases not matched to a gene; V was cut back by 3 bases and J by 5 bases. CDR1 and CDR2 (germline): LNHDA, SQIVND (reference sequence). This CDR3 spans 16 amino acids. CDR3 sequence (DNA): TGTGCCAGTAGTATCCTACTAGCGGGAGGAACCGGGGAGCTGTTTTTT. It specifies CASSILLAGGTGELFF.

This clone was seen only a few times. At the DNA level, this CDR3 is encoded by other sequences in the same sample as well. The chain recombines TRBV18 with TRBJ2-1; D possibly corresponds to TRBD1 (6 bases). V lost 6 bases and J 0 bases, leaving 15 bases between the germline ends. Germline V CDR1 and CDR2: KGHSH, LQKENI. The CDR3 has 16 amino acids. CDR3 loop: CASSPNRASSYNEQFF. The CDR3, as DNA: TGTGCCAGCTCTCCCAACAGGGCCTCCTCCTACAATGAGCAGTTCTTC.

This clone showed up just a few times. V usage is TRBV5-1 and J usage is TRBJ2-1; 9 nucleotides match TRBD2. Germline CDR1 SGHRS, CDR2 YFSETQ. The CDR3 consists of 18 residues. V lost 4 bases, J lost 6 bases, and 17 bases stayed unmatched. The CDR3 sequence is CASSPQGSGGISVNEQFF. CDR3 sequence (DNA): TGCGCCAGCAGCCCCCAGGGTAGCGGGGGTATATCGGTCAATGAGCAGTTCTTC.

The CDR3 reads CASSLARGLAAYEQYF. Written as DNA, the CDR3 is TGTGCCAGCAGCTTAGCGCGGGGACTAGCGGCGTACGAGCAGTACTTC. The rearrangement uses TRBV7-9 and TRBJ2-7; 11 bases agree with TRBD2. The germline V gene encodes CDR1 SEHNR and CDR2 FQNEAQ (reference sequence). The CDR3 sequence is 16 residues long. Trimming at V came to 0 bases and at J to 4 bases, leaving 5 bases not matched to a gene.

The V call is TRBV29-1, the J call TRBJ2-6; the D gene is possibly TRBD1 (5 bases). The CDR3 length is 15 residues. The germline V gene has CDR1 SQVTM and CDR2 ANQGSEA. The germline V and J ends were trimmed by 4 bases and 0 bases, with 10 bases remaining between them. The CDR3 DNA follows: TGCAGCGTTGGGCAGGGAACCTCTGGGGCCAACGTCCTGACTTTC. It encodes CSVGQGTSGANVLTF.

This chain links TRBV19 with TRBJ2-1, with no clear D. V was cut by 5 bases and J by 6 bases, with 11 bases left in between. This CDR3 region has 13 residues. Germline assignment: CDR1 LNHDA and CDR2 SQIVND (reference sequence). CDR3 amino acids: CASSASVGNEQFF. CDR3 sequence (DNA): TGTGCCAGTAGTGCAAGCGTGGGCAATGAGCAGTTCTTC. The full variable domain, with the rest looked up from reference TRBV19 and TRBJ2-1, is DGGITQSPKYLFRKEGQNVTLSCEQNLNHDAMYWYRQDPGQGLRLIYYSQIVNDFQKGDIAEGYSVSREKKESFPLTVTSAQKNPTAFYLCASSASVGNEQFFGPGTRLTVL.